The next 16 T cell receptor beta chains were all read from a single sample in a study of cytomegalovirus exposure and HLA in healthy donors (dated by TCRdb to about 2017). Libraries were constructed by the immunoSEQ multiplex PCR assay. For the multiplex PCR, a mixture combining 60 forward primers for TCR Vbeta segments and 13 reverse primers for TCR Jbeta segments was used. TCRdb holds this immuneACCESS table with in-frame rearrangements only. Some clones are missing; in checked studies, unresolved V genes explain under half, and the rest has no known cause. For this sample there are about 140,000 clones; around three quarters appear just once. Roughly 2.2% of the sample goes to the ten largest clones. Source material: PBMCs. The receptors shown here come from a man aged 25-45 years in good health and CMV-seronegative.

The chain joins TRBV6-1 to TRBJ1-5; tentative D call: TRBD1 (6 bases). Germline assignment: CDR1 MNHNS and CDR2 SASEGT. Trimming took 10 bases from V and 0 from J, leaving 13 bases between them. CDR3 length equals 14 residues. CDR3 amino acids: CATKRQDSNQPQHF. DNA for the CDR3: TGTGCCACCAAGCGACAGGATAGCAATCAGCCCCAGCATTTT.

The rearrangement links TRBV7-9 to TRBJ2-7; the match to TRBD1 covers 10 bases. This CDR3 has 16 residues. CDR1 and CDR2 (germline): SEHNR, FQNEAQ (reference sequence). V dropped 5 bases and J dropped 2; count of bases not matched to a gene: 9. The CDR3 DNA is TGTGCCAGCAGCCCATGGCTGACAGGGGGCACCTACGAGCAGTACTTC. This translates into CASSPWLTGGTYEQYF. Combining the CDR3 with reference TRBV7-9 and TRBJ2-7 gives the whole variable domain DTGVSQNPRHKITKRGQNVTFRCDPISEHNRLYWYRQTLGQGPEFLTYFQNEAQLEKSRLLSDRFSAERPKGSFSTLEIQRTEQGDSAMYLCASSPWLTGGTYEQYFGPGTRLTVT.

This chain joins TRBV29-1 and TRBJ2-3, with 7 bases identical to TRBD1. The CDR3 has 17 amino acids. The trim removed 6 bases at V and 0 bases at J, leaving 15 bases unmatched. Germline lookup yields CDR1 SQVTM and CDR2 ANQGSEA. The CDR3 bases are TGCAGCGTCGCTCGACAGGGTGGAGCGGTGAGCACAGATACGCAGTATTTT. It specifies CSVARQGGAVSTDTQYF.

The chain carries TRBV2 and TRBJ1-5; 8 bases are shared with TRBD1. V gave up 5 bases and J gave up 4 bases; unmatched junction bases: 4. The germline V gene encodes CDR1 SNHLY and CDR2 FYNNEI. The CDR3 totals 14 residues. The CDR3 region has the DNA TGTGCCAGCAGTTGGGACAGGATAAATCAGCCCCAGCATTTT. Amino acid sequence: CASSWDRINQPQHF.

This clone occurred a few times. The rearrangement links TRBV5-6 to TRBJ1-2, with D hard to call. Looked up from germline, CDR1 is SGHDT and CDR2 is YYEEEE. CDR3 size: 13 residues. Trimming left V 2 bases short and J 5 bases short, with 10 bases between. CDR3 nucleotides: TGTGCCAGCAGCTTAGCCCGCTCATATGGCTACACCTTC. The encoded protein is CASSLARSYGYTF.

This chain connects TRBV27 to TRBJ2-2; no firm D call. The germline gives CDR1 MNHEY, CDR2 SMNVEV (reference sequence). V lost 3 bases and J lost 5, with 7 bases in between. The CDR3 extends over 13 amino acids. In nucleotides, the CDR3 is TGTGCCAGCAGTTTCTTCGAGACCGGGGAGCTGTTTTTT. It is translated as CASSFFETGELFF.

The rearrangement joins TRBV7-9 to TRBJ1-1; D not certain. Germline CDR1 is SEHNR and CDR2 is FQNEAQ (reference sequence). The CDR3 consists of 12 residues. V was trimmed by 3 bases and J by 6 bases, leaving 8 bases between them. This CDR3 is CASSFGGPEAFF. The CDR3 DNA reads as TGTGCCAGCAGCTTCGGTGGGCCTGAAGCTTTCTTT. Using reference TRBV7-9 and TRBJ1-1 for the parts outside the CDR3, the full variable domain is DTGVSQNPRHKITKRGQNVTFRCDPISEHNRLYWYRQTLGQGPEFLTYFQNEAQLEKSRLLSDRFSAERPKGSFSTLEIQRTEQGDSAMYLCASSFGGPEAFFGQGTRLTVV.

V usage is TRBV7-9 and J usage is TRBJ1-6, with D maybe TRBD1 (5 bases). The CDR3 runs to 15 residues. The V end was cut by 1 base, the J end by 7 bases, with 11 bases between. Germline assignment: CDR1 SEHNR and CDR2 FQNEAQ (reference sequence). This CDR3 reads CASSLGQGRNSPLHF. The CDR3 nucleotides are TGTGCCAGCAGCTTAGGGCAGGGTCGAAATTCACCCCTCCACTTT.

This chain joins TRBV10-3 and TRBJ1-1, with TRBD1 as a possible D gene (5 bases). This CDR3 spans 13 amino acids. Germline V gives CDR1 ENHRY, CDR2 SYGVKD. V gave up 7 bases and J gave up 1 base, with 10 bases separating them. The CDR3 DNA reads TGTGCCATCACGGGGGAAGGGAACACTGAAGCTTTCTTT. This encodes CAITGEGNTEAFF.

J is TRBJ2-5 and V is TRBV5-4; 7 nucleotides agree with TRBD2. CDR3 size: 13 residues. In germline, CDR1 is SGHNT, CDR2 YYREEE (reference sequence). The CDR3 DNA follows: TGTGCTAGCGGGTCGCAGGACCAAGAGACCCAGTACTTC. Translating gives CASGSQDQETQYF.

V gene TRBV18 combines with J gene TRBJ1-4; 9 nucleotides line up with TRBD1. Trimming took 4 bases from V and 0 from J; bases not matched to a gene: 3. Germline-derived CDR1 and CDR2 are KGHSH and LQKENI. This CDR3 has 16 residues. CDR3 DNA sequence: TGTGCCAGCTCACTGGACAGGGGTGCAACTAATGAAAAACTGTTTTTT. This gives the protein CASSLDRGATNEKLFF.

A note on this clone: An end of the junction does not agree with germline; a read error may underlie this. Written as DNA, the CDR3 is TGTGCCTGGAACCCCACAGGGGGCGGCTACCCCTTC. It encodes CAWNPTGGGYPF. J is TRBJ1-2 and V is TRBV30; 9 positions agree with TRBD1. The CDR3 extends over 12 amino acids. Germline assignment: CDR1 GTSNPN and CDR2 SVGIG (reference sequence).

This rearrangement joins TRBV4-1 to TRBJ1-2, with 11 nucleotides matching TRBD1. From germline, CDR1 is MGHRA and CDR2 YSYEKL. V was clipped by 1 base and J by 5 bases; unmatched bases: 6. CDR3 length: 16 amino acids. CDR3 DNA: TGCGCCAGCAGCCAAGGGCCCGGACAGGGGGCGTATGGCTACACCTTC. It translates to CASSQGPGQGAYGYTF.

This clone was seen only once. The chain joins TRBV5-1 to TRBJ1-5; D is unresolved. The V and J ends lost 0 bases and 5 bases respectively, with 9 bases between them. Germline assignment: CDR1 SGHRS and CDR2 YFSETQ. This CDR3 comprises 14 residues. The CDR3 DNA follows: TGCGCCAGCAGCTTGGGGTACAGTGATCAGCCCCAGCATTTT. This gives the protein CASSLGYSDQPQHF.

The rearrangement joins TRBV5-1 to TRBJ1-2; 10 nucleotides agree with TRBD1. Germline V CDR1 and CDR2: SGHRS, YFSETQ. After removal of 3 bases from V and 7 bases from J, the junction contained 3 bases not matched to a gene. The CDR3 loop spans 13 amino acids. The CDR3 protein is CASSWDRGSGYTF. CDR3 in DNA: TGCGCCAGCAGCTGGGACAGGGGTAGTGGCTACACCTTC.

This chain connects TRBV5-1 to TRBJ1-3; D is unresolved. CDR3 length: 15 amino acids. Germline V lookup: CDR1 SGHRS, CDR2 YFSETQ. Deletions cut 0 bases from V and 8 bases from J, with 15 bases between. CDR3 nucleotides: TGCGCCAGCAGCTTGGACCAGCAACGGGTAGACACCATATATTTT. As protein: CASSLDQQRVDTIYF.